This entry describes one TCR beta chain. Antigen: not known. Both CD4+ and CD8+ T cells were separated by sorting PBMCs. The sample comes from a study of CD8+ T cells in alopecia areata. Following RNA extraction, reverse transcription yielded cDNA that acted as the sequencing template. Clones were read by immunoSEQ multiplex PCR, and TCRdb kept only the in-frame ones, dropping some. Altogether about 120,000 clones are present, 55% to 65% being singletons, with the ten largest covering approximately 2.6%. Study-level points and caveats: Whereas mice showed it more clearly, TCR sharing across patients was murkier, possibly because of HLA.

The source is a human donor in good health. The material sequenced was CD4+ T cells sorted from blood.

The chain's CDR3 is CSVEDSQGGTDTQYF. In DNA, the CDR3 is TGCAGCGTTGAAGATTCTCAGGGGGGCACAGATACGCAGTATTTT. V usage is TRBV29-1 and J usage is TRBJ2-3, with TRBD1 matching over 7 bases. The junction had 4 bases not matched to a gene; V was cut back by 0 bases and J by 1 base. The germline gives CDR1 SQVTM, CDR2 ANQGSEA. The CDR3 covers 15 residues.